Listed below are T cell receptor beta chains from one sample, sequenced in a study of chemoradiotherapy in HPV16-positive cancers. TCRdb's copy holds only in-frame clones and misses some; the assay was immunoSEQ multiplex PCR. The sample holds several thousand clones; around 67% are singletons and the top ten take around 8.1%. Sampling took place from a patient who underwent chemoradiotherapy. These receptors all stem from a human donor with HPV-associated anogenital cancer. Each CDR3 is given with its conserved first and last residue. D genes are given only for firm matches. The size entry is marked missing in some rows and otherwise reads once, few, many or a size class.

>TRBD2|NA|TRBJ2-3|TRBV11-2
CASSSRTSVYTDTQYF
TGTGCCAGCAGCTCTCGGACTAGCGTCTACACAGATACGCAGTATTTT
>NA|few|TRBJ2-1|TRBV6-4
CASSPEGGSYNEQFF
TGTGCCAGCAGTCCGGAGGGGGGCTCCTACAATGAGCAGTTCTTC
>TRBD1|NA|TRBJ1-3|TRBV27
CASRSGGRDTIYF
TGTGCCAGCAGGTCAGGGGGCAGGGACACCATATATTTT
>NA|few|TRBJ1-2|TRBV25-1
CASSPGTRENYGYTF
TGTGCCAGCAGCCCCGGGACACGGGAAAACTATGGCTACACCTTC
>TRBD2|NA|TRBJ2-1|TRBV2
CASTYRGGLRDHSSYNEQFF
TGTGCCAGCACCTACCGGGGGGGTTTAAGGGACCACAGCTCCTACAATGAGCAGTTCTTC
>NA|NA|TRBJ2-6|TRBV11-2
CASSLDLPGQSSGANVLTF
TGTGCCAGCAGCTTAGACCTTCCGGGTCAAAGCTCTGGGGCCAACGTCCTGACTTTC
>NA|NA|TRBJ2-2|TRBV6-4
CASSDSVGTGELFF
TGTGCCAGCAGTGACTCCGTGGGCACCGGGGAGCTGTTTTTT
>TRBD2|NA|TRBJ2-1|TRBV11-3
CASSLGGRAGYNEQFF
TGTGCCAGCAGCCTAGGAGGTCGAGCGGGGTACAATGAGCAGTTCTTC
>TRBD1|NA|TRBJ1-2|TRBV7-8
CASSSGQGAYGYTF
TGTGCCAGCAGCTCCGGACAGGGGGCTTATGGCTACACCTTC
>NA|NA|TRBJ2-7|TRBV12-2
CASRYAAAGTYEQYF
TGTGCAAGTCGCTATGCGGCGGCGGGGACCTACGAGCAGTACTTC
>NA|NA|TRBJ1-2|TRBV9
CASSVDGGRVYGYTF
TGTGCCAGCAGCGTAGACGGGGGTAGGGTCTATGGCTACACCTTC
>TRBD2|NA|TRBJ2-1|TRBV7-8
CASSPIAGSSYNEQFF
TGTGCCAGCAGCCCCATAGCGGGAAGCTCCTACAATGAGCAGTTCTTC
>NA|NA|TRBJ2-3|TRBV6-5
CASSYRGDTQYF
TGTGCCAGCAGTTATAGGGGTGATACGCAGTATTTT
>NA|few|TRBJ1-2|TRBV5-4
CASSREQNYGYTF
TGTGCCAGCAGCAGAGAACAGAACTATGGCTACACCTTC
>NA|few|TRBJ2-2|TRBV7-3
CASRRQDPGELFF
TGTGCCAGCAGGCGCCAGGACCCCGGGGAGCTGTTTTTT
>NA|NA|TRBJ1-2|TRBV7-2
CASSSTWDDYTF
TGTGCCAGCAGCTCTACGTGGGATGACTACACCTTC
>TRBD1|once|TRBJ1-1|TRBV14
CASSRRDRENTEAFF
TGTGCCAGCAGCCGACGGGACAGGGAGAACACTGAAGCTTTCTTT
>NA|NA|TRBJ1-5|TRBV28
CASPKQDKDSNQPQHF
TGTGCCAGCCCCAAGCAAGACAAAGATAGCAATCAGCCCCAGCATTTT
>NA|NA|TRBJ1-1|TRBV6-1
CASSEAVGGNTEAFF
TGTGCCAGCAGTGAAGCGGTGGGGGGGAACACTGAAGCTTTCTTT
>NA|few|TRBJ1-1|TRBV15
CATSRDLESTEAFF
TGTGCCACCAGCAGAGATTTAGAGAGCACTGAAGCTTTCTTT
>TRBD1|few|TRBJ1-2|TRBV5-6
CASRPTGSDLGYTF
TGTGCCAGCAGGCCGACAGGGAGCGACTTGGGCTACACCTTC
>TRBD2|NA|TRBJ2-7|TRBV4-2
CASSQETSGSYEQYF
TGTGCCAGCAGCCAAGAAACTAGCGGGAGCTACGAGCAGTACTTC
>NA|NA|TRBJ2-2|TRBV28
CASKNDHETGELFF
TGTGCCAGCAAAAACGACCACGAAACCGGGGAGCTGTTTTTT
>NA|NA|TRBJ2-7|TRBV28
CASSFWGLSYEQYF
TGTGCCAGCAGTTTTTGGGGGCTCTCCTACGAGCAGTACTTC
>TRBD2|NA|TRBJ2-3|TRBV11-2
CASSLGSTSGITDTQYF
TGTGCCAGCAGCTTAGGCTCCACTAGCGGGATAACAGATACGCAGTATTTT
>TRBD2|NA|TRBJ2-3|TRBV6-6
CASSYSLGLAGDTQYF
TGTGCCAGCAGTTACTCCCTCGGACTAGCGGGAGATACGCAGTATTTT
>NA|NA|TRBJ1-1|TRBV19
CASSKSRGGGRNTEAFF
TGTGCCAGTAGTAAAAGCCGGGGCGGGGGTCGGAACACTGAAGCTTTCTTT
>NA|NA|TRBJ2-2|TRBV7-9
CASSLGDRTNTGELFF
TGTGCCAGCAGCTTAGGGGACCGAACGAACACCGGGGAGCTGTTTTTT
>NA|NA|TRBJ1-3|TRBV7-9
CASSLGGSLGNTIYF
TGTGCCAGCAGCCTCGGGGGGAGCCTTGGAAACACCATATATTTT
>NA|NA|TRBJ2-1|TRBV5-1
CASSLVGRTDNEQFF
TGCGCCAGCAGCTTGGTGGGGCGGACTGACAATGAGCAGTTCTTC
>NA|few|TRBJ2-5|TRBV4-2
CASSQDFSGPVETQYF
TGTGCCAGCAGCCAAGATTTTAGCGGTCCCGTAGAGACCCAGTACTTC
>NA|NA|TRBJ2-3|TRBV19
CASRGSTRTDTQYF
TGTGCCAGTAGAGGTAGCACCCGCACAGATACGCAGTATTTT
>NA|NA|TRBJ2-5|TRBV4-1
CASSPLGSEEETQYF
TGCGCCAGCAGCCCACTGGGGTCAGAGGAAGAGACCCAGTACTTC